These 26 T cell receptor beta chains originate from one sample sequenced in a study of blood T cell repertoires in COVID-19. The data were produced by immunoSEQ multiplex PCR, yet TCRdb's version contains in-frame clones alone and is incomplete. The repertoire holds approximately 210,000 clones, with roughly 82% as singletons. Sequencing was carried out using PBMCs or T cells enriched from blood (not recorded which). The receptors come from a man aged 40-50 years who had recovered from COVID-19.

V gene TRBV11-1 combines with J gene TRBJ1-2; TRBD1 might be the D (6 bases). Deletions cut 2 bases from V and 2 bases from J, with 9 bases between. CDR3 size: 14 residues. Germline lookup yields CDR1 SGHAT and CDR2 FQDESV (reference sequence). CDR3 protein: CASSLSGQNYGYTF. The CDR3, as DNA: TGTGCCAGCAGCTTATCCGGACAGAACTATGGCTACACCTTC.

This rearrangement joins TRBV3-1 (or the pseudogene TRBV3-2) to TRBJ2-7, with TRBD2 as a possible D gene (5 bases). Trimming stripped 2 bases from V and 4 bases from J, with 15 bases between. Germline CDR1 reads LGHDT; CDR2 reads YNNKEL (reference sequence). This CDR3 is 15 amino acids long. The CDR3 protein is CASSQRLIRDYEQYV. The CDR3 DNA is TGTGCCAGCAGCCAACGTCTCATCCGGGATTACGAGCAGTACGTC.

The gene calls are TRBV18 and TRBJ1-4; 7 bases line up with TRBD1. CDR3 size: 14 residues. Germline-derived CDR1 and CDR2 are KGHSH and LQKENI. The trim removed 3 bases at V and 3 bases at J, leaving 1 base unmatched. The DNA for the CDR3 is TGTGCCAGCTCACCGGGACAGTCTAATGAAAAACTGTTTTTT. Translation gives CASSPGQSNEKLFF.

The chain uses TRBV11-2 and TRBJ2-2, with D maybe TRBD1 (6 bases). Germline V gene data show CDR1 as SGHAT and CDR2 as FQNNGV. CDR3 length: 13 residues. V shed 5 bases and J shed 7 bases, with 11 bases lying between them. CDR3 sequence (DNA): TGTGCCAGCAGCCTACAGGGCCACGGGGAGCTGTTTTTT. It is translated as CASSLQGHGELFF.

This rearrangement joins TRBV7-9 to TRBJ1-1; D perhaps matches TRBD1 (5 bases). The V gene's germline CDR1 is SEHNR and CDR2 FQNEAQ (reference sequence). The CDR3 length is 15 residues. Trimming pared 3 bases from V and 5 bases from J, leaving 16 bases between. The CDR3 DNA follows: TGTGCCAGCAGCTTCGCGGGGGTCCGGGGAACTGAAGCTTTCTTT. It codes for CASSFAGVRGTEAFF.

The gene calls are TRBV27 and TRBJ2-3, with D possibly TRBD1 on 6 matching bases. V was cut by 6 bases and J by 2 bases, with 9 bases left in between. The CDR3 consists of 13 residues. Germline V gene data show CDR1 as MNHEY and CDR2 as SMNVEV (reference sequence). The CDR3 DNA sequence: TGTGCCAGCAGACGACAGGCCACAGATACGCAGTATTTT. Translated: CASRRQATDTQYF.

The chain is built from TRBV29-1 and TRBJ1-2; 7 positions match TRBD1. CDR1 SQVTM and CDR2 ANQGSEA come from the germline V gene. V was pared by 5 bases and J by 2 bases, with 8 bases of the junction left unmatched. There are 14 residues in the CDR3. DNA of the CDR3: TGCAGCGTTCAGAGCAGGGGGGTCAACTATGGCTACACCTTC. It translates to CSVQSRGVNYGYTF.

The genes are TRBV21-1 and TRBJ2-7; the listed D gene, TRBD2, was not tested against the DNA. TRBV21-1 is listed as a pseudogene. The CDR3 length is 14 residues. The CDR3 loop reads CASSKGFGAYEQYF. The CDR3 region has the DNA TGTGCCAGCAGCAAAGGGTTCGGGGCCTACGAGCAGTACTTC.

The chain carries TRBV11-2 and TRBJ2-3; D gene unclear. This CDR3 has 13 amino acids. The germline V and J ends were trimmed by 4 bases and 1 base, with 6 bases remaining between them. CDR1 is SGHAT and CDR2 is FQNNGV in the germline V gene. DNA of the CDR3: TGTGCCAGCAGCTCCCAGGGCACAGATACGCAGTATTTT. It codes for CASSSQGTDTQYF.

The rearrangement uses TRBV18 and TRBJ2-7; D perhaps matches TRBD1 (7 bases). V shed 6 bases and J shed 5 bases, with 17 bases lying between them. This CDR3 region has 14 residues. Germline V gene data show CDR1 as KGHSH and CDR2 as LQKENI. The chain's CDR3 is CASSLRGGGDEQYV. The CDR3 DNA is TGTGCCAGCTCCCTCCGTGGAGGGGGCGACGAGCAGTACGTC.

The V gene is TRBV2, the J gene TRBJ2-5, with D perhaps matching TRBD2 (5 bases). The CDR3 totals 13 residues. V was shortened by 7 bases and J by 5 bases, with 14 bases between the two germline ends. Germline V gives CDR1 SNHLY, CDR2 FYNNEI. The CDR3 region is CASNRGYEETQYF. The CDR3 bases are TGTGCCAGCAATCGGGGATACGAGGAGACCCAGTACTTC. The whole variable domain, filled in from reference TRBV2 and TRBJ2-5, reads EPEVTQTPSHQVTQMGQEVILRCVPISNHLYFYWYRQILGQKVEFLVSFYNNEISEKSEIFDDQFSVERPDGSNFTLKIRSTKLEDSAMYFCASNRGYEETQYFGPGTRLLVL.

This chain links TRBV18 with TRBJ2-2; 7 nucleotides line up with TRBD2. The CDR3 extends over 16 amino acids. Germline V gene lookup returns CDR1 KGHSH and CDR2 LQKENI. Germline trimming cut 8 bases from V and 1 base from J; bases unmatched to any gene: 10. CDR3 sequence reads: CASRAIGGRNTGELFF. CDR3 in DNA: TGTGCCAGCCGAGCCATCGGGGGGAGGAACACCGGGGAGCTGTTTTTT.

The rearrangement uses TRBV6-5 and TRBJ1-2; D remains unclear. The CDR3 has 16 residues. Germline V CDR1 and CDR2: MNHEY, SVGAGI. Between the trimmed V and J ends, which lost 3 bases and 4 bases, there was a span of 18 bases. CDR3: CASSYEPDYVGYGYTF. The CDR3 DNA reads TGTGCCAGCAGTTATGAACCGGACTACGTGGGCTATGGCTACACCTTC.

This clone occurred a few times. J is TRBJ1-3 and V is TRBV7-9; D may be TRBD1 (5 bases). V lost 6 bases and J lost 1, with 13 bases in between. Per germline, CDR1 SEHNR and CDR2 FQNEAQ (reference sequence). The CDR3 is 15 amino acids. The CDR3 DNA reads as TGTGCCAGCAGTTCGTCAGGGAGGTCTGGAAACACCATATATTTT. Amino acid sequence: CASSSSGRSGNTIYF.

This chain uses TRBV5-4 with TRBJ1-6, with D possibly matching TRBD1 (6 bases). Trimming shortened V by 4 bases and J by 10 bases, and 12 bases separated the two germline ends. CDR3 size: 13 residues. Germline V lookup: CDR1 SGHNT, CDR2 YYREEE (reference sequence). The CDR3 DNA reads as TGTGCCAGCAGCCAAAACAGGGACTCACCCCTCCACTTT. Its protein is CASSQNRDSPLHF.

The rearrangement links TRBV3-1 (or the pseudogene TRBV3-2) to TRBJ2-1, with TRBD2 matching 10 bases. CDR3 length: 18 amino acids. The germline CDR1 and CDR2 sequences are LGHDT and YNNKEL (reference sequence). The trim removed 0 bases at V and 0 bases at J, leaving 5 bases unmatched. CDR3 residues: CASSQDGSGRGSYNEQFF. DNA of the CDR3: TGTGCCAGCAGCCAAGACGGAAGCGGGAGGGGCTCCTACAATGAGCAGTTCTTC.

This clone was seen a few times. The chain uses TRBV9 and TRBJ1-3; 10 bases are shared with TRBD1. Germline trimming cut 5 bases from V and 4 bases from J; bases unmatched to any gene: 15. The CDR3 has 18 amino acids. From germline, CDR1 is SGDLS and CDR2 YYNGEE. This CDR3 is CASRAREGQGSSGNTIYF. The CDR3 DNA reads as TGTGCCAGCAGGGCCCGCGAGGGACAGGGGTCTAGCGGAAACACCATATATTTT. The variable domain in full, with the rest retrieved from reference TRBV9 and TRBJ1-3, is DSGVTQTPKHLITATGQRVTLRCSPRSGDLSVYWYQQSLDQGLQFLIQYYNGEERAKGNILERFSAQQFPDLHSELNLSSLELGDSALYFCASRAREGQGSSGNTIYFGEGSWLTVV.

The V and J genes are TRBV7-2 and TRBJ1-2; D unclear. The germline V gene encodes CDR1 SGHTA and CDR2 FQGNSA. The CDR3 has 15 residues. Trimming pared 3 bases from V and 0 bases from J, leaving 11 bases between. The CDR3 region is CASSLAIQSNYGYTF. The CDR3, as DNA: TGTGCCAGCAGCTTGGCAATCCAGTCTAACTATGGCTACACCTTC.

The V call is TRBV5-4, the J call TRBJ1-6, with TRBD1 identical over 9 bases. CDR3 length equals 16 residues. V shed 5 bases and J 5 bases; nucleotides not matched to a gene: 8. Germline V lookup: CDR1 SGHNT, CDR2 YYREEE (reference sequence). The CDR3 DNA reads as TGTGCCAGCAGTTCTCGGACAGGGGATAATAATTCACCCCTCCACTTT. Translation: CASSSRTGDNNSPLHF.

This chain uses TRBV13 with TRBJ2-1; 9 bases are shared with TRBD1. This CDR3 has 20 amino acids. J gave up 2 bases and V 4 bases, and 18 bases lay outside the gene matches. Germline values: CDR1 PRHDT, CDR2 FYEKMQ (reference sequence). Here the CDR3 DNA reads TGTGCCAGCAGCTCGACCCACGGGACAGGGCAAGCGGTAACCTACAATGAGCAGTTCTTC. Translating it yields CASSSTHGTGQAVTYNEQFF. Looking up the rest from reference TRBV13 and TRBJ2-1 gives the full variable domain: AAGVIQSPRHLIKEKRETATLKCYPIPRHDTVYWYQQGPGQDPQFLISFYEKMQSDKGSIPDRFSAQQFSDYHSELNMSSLELGDSALYFCASSSTHGTGQAVTYNEQFFGPGTRLTVL.

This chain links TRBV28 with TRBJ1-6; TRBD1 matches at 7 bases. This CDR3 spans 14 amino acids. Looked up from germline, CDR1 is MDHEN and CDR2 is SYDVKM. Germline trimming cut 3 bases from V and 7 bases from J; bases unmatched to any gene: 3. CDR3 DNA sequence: TGTGCCAGCAGTTTGGGACAGCAAAATTCACCCCTCCACTTT. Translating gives CASSLGQQNSPLHF.

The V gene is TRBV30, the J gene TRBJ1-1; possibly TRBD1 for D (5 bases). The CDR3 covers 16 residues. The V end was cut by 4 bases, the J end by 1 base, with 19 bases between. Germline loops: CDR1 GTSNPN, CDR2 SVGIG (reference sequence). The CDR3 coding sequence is TGTGCCTGGACGGGGGGACGGGGTAAGGCGAACACTGAAGCTTTCTTT. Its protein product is CAWTGGRGKANTEAFF.

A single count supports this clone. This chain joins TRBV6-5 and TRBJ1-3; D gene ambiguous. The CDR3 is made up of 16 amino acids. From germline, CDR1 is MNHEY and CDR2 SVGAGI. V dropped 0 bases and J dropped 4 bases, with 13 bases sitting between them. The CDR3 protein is CASSYSVRPPGNTIYF. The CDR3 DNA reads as TGTGCCAGCAGTTACTCAGTCAGGCCCCCAGGAAACACCATATATTTT.

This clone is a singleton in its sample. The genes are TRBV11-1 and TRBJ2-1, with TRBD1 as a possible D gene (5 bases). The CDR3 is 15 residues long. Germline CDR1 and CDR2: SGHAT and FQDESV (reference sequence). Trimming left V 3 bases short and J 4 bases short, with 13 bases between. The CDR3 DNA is TGTGCCAGCAGCTTGGGCAGGGTTGGATACAATGAGCAGTTCTTC. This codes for CASSLGRVGYNEQFF.

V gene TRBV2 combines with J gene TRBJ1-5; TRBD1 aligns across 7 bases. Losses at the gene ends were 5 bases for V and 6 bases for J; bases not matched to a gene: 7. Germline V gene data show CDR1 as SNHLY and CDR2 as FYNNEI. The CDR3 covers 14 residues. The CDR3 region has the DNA TGTGCCAGCAGTATAGACAGGGCTGCTCAGCCCCAGCATTTT. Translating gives CASSIDRAAQPQHF. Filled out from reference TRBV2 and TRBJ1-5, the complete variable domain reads EPEVTQTPSHQVTQMGQEVILRCVPISNHLYFYWYRQILGQKVEFLVSFYNNEISEKSEIFDDQFSVERPDGSNFTLKIRSTKLEDSAMYFCASSIDRAAQPQHFGDGTRLSIL.

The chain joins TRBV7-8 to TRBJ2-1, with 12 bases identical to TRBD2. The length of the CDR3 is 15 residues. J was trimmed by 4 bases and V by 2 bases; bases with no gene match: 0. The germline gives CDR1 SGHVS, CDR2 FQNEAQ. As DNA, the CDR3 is TGTGCCAGCAGCTTAACTAGCGGGAGGTACAATGAGCAGTTCTTC. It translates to CASSLTSGRYNEQFF.